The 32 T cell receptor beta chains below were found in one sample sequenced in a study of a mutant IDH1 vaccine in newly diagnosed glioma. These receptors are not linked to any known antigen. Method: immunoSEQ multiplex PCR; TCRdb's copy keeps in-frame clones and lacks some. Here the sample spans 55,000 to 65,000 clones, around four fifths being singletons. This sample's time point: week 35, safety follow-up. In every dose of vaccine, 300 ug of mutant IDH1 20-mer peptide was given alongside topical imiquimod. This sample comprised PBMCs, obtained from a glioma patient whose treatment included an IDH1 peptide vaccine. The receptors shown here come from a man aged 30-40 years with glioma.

The chain's CDR3 is CASSVDALPKAGSLKDTQYF. DNA for the CDR3: TGTGCCAGCAGCGTAGACGCCCTACCCAAAGCGGGCAGTTTGAAAGATACGCAGTATTTT. The chain couples TRBV9 to TRBJ2-3; TRBD2 might be the D (6 bases). Trimming removed 0 bases from V and 5 bases from J, with 28 bases in between. This CDR3 comprises 20 residues. Germline lookup yields CDR1 SGDLS and CDR2 YYNGEE.

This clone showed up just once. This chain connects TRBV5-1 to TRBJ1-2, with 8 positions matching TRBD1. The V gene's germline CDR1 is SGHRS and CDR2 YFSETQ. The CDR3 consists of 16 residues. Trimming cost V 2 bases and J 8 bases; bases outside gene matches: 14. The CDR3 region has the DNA TGCGCCAGCAGCTTCAACGGGGGACAGGACCACTTAGGCTACACCTTC. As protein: CASSFNGGQDHLGYTF.

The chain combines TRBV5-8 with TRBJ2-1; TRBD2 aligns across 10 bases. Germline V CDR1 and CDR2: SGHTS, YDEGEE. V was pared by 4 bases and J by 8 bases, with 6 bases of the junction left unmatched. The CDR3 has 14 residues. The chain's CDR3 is CASSAPGTSDEQFF. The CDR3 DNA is TGTGCCAGCAGCGCTCCCGGGACTAGCGATGAGCAGTTCTTC.

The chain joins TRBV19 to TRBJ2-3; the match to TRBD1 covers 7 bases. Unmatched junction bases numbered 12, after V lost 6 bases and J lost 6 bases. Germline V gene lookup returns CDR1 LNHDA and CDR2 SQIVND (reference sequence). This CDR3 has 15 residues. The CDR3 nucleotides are TGTGCCAGTAGAAGAACCGGCAGGGGGTCCGATACGCAGTATTTT. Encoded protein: CASRRTGRGSDTQYF.

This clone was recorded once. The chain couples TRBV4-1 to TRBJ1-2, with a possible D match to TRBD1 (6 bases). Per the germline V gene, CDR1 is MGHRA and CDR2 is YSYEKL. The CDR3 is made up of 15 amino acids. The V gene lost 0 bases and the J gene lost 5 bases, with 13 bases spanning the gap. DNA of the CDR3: TGCGCCAGCAGCCAAGAAGGAGCAGGGGCATATGGCTACACCTTC. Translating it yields CASSQEGAGAYGYTF.

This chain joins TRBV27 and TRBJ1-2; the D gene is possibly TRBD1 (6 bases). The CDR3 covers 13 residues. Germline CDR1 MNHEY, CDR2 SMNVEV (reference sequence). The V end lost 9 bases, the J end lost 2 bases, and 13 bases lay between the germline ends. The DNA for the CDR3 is TGTGCCAGTTCGGGGACAACCAACTATGGCTACACCTTC. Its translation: CASSGTTNYGYTF.

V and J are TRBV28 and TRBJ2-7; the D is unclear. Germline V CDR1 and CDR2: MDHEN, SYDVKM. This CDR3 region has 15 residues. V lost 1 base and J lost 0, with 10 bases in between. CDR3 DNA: TGTGCCAGCAGTTTATATCGCAAATACTCCTACGAGCAGTACTTC. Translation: CASSLYRKYSYEQYF.

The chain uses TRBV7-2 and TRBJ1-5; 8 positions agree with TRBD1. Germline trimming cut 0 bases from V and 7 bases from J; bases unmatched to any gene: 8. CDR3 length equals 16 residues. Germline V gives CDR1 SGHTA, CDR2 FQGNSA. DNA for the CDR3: TGTGCCAGCAGCTTAGCGCACAGGGGGAAGGAACAGCCCCAGCATTTT. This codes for CASSLAHRGKEQPQHF.

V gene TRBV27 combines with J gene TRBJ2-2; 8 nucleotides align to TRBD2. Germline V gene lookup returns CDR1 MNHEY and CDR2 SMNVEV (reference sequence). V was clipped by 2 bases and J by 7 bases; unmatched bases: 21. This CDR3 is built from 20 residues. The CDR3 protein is CASSLNIVAASGRYGGELFF. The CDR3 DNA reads TGTGCCAGCAGTTTAAACATAGTGGCGGCTAGCGGGCGGTATGGCGGGGAGCTGTTTTTT.

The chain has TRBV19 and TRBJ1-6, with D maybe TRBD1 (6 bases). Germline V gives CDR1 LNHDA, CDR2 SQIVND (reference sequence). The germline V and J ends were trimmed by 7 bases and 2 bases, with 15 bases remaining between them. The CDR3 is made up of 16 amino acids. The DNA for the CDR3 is TGTGCCAGTACCAAAATAGGGGGTACCTATAATTCACCCCTCCACTTT. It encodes CASTKIGGTYNSPLHF.

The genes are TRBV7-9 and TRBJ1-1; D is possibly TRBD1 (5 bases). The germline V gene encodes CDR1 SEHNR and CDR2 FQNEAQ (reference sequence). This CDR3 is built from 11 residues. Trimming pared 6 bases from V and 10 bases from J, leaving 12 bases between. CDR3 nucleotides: TGTGCCAGCAGTTCTACAGGCGTAGCTTTCTTT. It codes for CASSSTGVAFF.

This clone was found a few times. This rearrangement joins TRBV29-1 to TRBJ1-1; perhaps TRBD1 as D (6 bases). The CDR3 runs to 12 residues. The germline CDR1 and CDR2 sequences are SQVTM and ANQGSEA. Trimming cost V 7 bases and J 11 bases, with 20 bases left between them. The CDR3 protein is CSGERWGRGAFF. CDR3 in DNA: TGCAGCGGGGAACGGTGGGGGCGCGGGGCTTTCTTT.

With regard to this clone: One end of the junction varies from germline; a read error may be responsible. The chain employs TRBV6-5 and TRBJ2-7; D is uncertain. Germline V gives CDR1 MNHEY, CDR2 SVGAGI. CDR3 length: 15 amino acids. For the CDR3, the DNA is TGTGCCAGCAGTGACTCGGGCCATGCCCTTTCCGAGCAGTACTTC. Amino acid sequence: CASSDSGHALSEQYF.

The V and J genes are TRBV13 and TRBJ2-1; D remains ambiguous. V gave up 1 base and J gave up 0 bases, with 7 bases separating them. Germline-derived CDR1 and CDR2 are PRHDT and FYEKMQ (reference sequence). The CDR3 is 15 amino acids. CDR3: CASSLVGSSYNEQFF. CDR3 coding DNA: TGTGCCAGCAGCTTAGTAGGTAGCTCCTACAATGAGCAGTTCTTC.

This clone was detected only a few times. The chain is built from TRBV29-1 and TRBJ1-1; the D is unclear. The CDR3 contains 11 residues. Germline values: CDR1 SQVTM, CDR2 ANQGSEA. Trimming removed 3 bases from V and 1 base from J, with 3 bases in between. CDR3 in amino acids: CSVDWNTEAFF. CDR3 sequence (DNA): TGCAGCGTTGATTGGAACACTGAAGCTTTCTTT.

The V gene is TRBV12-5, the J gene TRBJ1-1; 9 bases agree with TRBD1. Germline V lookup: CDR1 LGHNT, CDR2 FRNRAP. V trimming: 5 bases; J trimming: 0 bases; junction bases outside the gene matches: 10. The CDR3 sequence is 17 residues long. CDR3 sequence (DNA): TGTGCTAGTGGTGCTCCCGGGACAGGGAATGTGAACACTGAAGCTTTCTTT. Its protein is CASGAPGTGNVNTEAFF.

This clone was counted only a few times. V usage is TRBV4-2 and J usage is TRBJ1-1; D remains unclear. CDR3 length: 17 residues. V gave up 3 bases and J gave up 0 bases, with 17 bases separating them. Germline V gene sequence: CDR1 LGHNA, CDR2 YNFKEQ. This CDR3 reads CASSQEYLRRLNTEAFF. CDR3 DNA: TGTGCCAGCAGCCAGGAGTATCTTCGACGGTTGAACACTGAAGCTTTCTTT.

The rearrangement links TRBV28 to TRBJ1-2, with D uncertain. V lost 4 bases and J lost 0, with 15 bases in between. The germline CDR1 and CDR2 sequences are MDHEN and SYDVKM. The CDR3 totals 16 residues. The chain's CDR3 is CASSSPRTAANYGYTF. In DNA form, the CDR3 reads TGTGCCAGCAGTTCCCCTAGGACCGCGGCTAACTATGGCTACACCTTC.

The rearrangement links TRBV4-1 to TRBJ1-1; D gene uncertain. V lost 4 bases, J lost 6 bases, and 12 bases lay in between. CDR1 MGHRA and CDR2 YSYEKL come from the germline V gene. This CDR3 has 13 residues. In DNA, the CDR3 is TGCGCCAGCAGCCCGTTCGTGGGCCCTGAAGCTTTCTTT. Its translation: CASSPFVGPEAFF.

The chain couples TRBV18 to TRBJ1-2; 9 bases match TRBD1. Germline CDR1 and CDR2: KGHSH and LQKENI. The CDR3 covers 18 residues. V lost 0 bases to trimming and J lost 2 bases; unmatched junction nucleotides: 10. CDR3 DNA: TGTGCCAGCTCACCACCGTCGGGACAGGGTAGGATCAACTATGGCTACACCTTC. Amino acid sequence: CASSPPSGQGRINYGYTF.

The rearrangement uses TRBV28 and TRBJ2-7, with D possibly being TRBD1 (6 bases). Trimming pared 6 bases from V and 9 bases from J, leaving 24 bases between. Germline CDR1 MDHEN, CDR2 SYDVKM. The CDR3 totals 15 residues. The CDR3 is CASSTLTGPFVGQYF. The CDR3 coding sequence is TGTGCCAGCAGCACCCTCACAGGGCCCTTTGTTGGGCAGTACTTC.

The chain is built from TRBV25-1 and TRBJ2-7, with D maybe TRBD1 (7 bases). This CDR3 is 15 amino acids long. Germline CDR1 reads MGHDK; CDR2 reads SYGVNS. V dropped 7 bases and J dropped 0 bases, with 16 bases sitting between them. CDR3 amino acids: CASKRGRDGSYEQYF. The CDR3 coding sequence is TGTGCCAGCAAAAGGGGGCGGGACGGCTCCTACGAGCAGTACTTC.

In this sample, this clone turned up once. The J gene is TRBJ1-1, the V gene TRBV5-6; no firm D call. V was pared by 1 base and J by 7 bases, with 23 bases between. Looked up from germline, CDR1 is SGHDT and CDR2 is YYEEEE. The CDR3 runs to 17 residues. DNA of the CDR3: TGTGCCAGCAGCTTGTATGGCAGGCTCGACCAGGCGGGTGAAGCTTTCTTT. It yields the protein CASSLYGRLDQAGEAFF.

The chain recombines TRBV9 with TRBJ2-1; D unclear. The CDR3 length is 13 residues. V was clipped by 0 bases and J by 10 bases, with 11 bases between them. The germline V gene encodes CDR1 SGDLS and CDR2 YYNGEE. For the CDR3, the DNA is TGTGCCAGCAGCGTAGGCAGTATTGAGGAGCAGTTCTTC. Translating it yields CASSVGSIEEQFF.

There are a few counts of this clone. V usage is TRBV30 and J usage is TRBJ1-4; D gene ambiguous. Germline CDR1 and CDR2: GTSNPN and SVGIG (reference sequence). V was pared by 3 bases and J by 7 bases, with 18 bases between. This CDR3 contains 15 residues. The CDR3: CAWSVGMAAAEKLFF. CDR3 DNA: TGTGCCTGGAGCGTCGGGATGGCAGCAGCTGAAAAACTGTTTTTT.

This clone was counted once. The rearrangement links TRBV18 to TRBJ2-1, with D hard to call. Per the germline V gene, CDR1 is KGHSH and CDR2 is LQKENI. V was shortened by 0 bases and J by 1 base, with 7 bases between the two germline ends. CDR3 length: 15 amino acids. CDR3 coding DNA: TGTGCCAGCTCACCACCGGGAAGATCCTACAATGAGCAGTTCTTC. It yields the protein CASSPPGRSYNEQFF.

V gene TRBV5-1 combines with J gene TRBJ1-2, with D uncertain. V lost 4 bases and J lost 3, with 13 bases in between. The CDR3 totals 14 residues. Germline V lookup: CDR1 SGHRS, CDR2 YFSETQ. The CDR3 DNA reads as TGCGCCAGCAGCATCGATCCAGGAGACTATGGCTACACCTTC. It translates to CASSIDPGDYGYTF.

CDR3 nucleotide sequence: TGTGCCAGCAGCTCCACCGGGGAGCTGTTTTTT. Protein product: CASSSTGELFF. The rearrangement uses TRBV7-2 and TRBJ2-2, with D uncertain. The CDR3 spans 11 residues. Germline V lookup: CDR1 SGHTA, CDR2 FQGNSA. Trimming took 4 bases from V and 4 from J, leaving 1 base between them. The full variable domain, with the rest looked up from reference TRBV7-2 and TRBJ2-2, is GAGVSQSPSNKVTEKGKDVELRCDPISGHTALYWYRQSLGQGLEFLIYFQGNSAPDKSGLPSDRFSAERTGGSVSTLTIQRTQQEDSAVYLCASSSTGELFFGEGSRLTVL.

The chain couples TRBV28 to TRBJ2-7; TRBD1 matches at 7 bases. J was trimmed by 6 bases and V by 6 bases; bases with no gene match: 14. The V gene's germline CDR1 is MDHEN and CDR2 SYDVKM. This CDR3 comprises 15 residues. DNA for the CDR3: TGTGCCAGCAGACCCTCGCGACAGGGCTTTGGCGAGCAGTACTTC. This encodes CASRPSRQGFGEQYF. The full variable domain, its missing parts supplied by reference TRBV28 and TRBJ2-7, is DVKVTQSSRYLVKRTGEKVFLECVQDMDHENMFWYRQDPGLGLRLIYFSYDVKMKEKGDIPEGYSVSREKKERFSLILESASTNQTSMYLCASRPSRQGFGEQYFGPGTRLTVT.

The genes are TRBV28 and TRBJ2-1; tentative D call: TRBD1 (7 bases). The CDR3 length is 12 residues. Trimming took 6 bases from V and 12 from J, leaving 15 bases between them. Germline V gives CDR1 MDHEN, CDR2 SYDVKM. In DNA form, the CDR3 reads TGTGCCAGCAGCCAGGGGGGTTATTGGCAGTTCTTC. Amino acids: CASSQGGYWQFF.

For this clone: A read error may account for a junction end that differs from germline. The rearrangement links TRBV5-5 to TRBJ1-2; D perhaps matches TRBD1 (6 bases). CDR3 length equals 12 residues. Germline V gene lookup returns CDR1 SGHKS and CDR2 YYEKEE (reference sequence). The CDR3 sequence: CASSLFPGDFLF. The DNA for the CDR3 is TGTGCCAGCAGCTTGTTCCCAGGGGACTTCCTTTTC.

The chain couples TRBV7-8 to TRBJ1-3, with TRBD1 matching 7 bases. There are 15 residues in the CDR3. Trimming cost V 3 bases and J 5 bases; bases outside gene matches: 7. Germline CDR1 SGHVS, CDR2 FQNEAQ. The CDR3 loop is CASSFQTGQRNTIYF. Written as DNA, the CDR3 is TGTGCCAGCAGCTTCCAGACAGGGCAACGAAACACCATATATTTT. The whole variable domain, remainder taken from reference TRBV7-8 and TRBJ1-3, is GAGVSQSPRYKVAKRGQDVALRCDPISGHVSLFWYQQALGQGPEFLTYFQNEAQLDKSGLPSDRFFAERPEGSVSTLKIQRTQQEDSAVYLCASSFQTGQRNTIYFGEGSWLTVV.